Listed below are T cell receptor beta chains from one sample, sequenced in a study of blood T cell repertoires in COVID-19. Repertoires were generated with immunoSEQ multiplex PCR, while TCRdb's copy carries only in-frame clones and drops some. Of 100,000 to 150,000 clones in the sample, around 89% were seen once. The sample consisted of peripheral blood. These receptors were obtained from a man between 60 and 75 years old with COVID-19, enrolled during active disease. Each CDR3 is given with its conserved first and last residue. The order of the fields is V gene, D gene, J gene, clone size, CDR3 DNA, CDR3 protein. D genes are given only for firm matches. Clone size is stated in some rows and not others, as once, few, many or a class when expanded.

v_call: TRBV19
d_call: -
j_call: TRBJ2-7
clone_size: -
cdr3_nt: TGTGCCAGTAGTATTGTGGGGGGCTCCTACGAGCAGTACTTC
cdr3_aa: CASSIVGGSYEQYF

v_call: TRBV9
d_call: -
j_call: TRBJ1-5
clone_size: -
cdr3_nt: TGTGCCAGCAGCCGAGACCTAGAGGAGCCCCAGCATTTT
cdr3_aa: CASSRDLEEPQHF

v_call: TRBV13
d_call: -
j_call: TRBJ2-5
clone_size: -
cdr3_nt: TGTGCCAGCAGCTTAGTTCGGGCTAGCCCAGAGACCCAGTACTTC
cdr3_aa: CASSLVRASPETQYF

v_call: TRBV4-3
d_call: -
j_call: TRBJ2-7
clone_size: once
cdr3_nt: TGCGCCAGCAGCCAAGACCTGGCAGGGCCATACTCCTACGAGCAGTACTTC
cdr3_aa: CASSQDLAGPYSYEQYF

v_call: TRBV18
d_call: -
j_call: TRBJ1-4
clone_size: -
cdr3_nt: TGTGCCAGCTCACCAGGTAGACAGTATAATGAAAAACTGTTTTTT
cdr3_aa: CASSPGRQYNEKLFF

v_call: TRBV27
d_call: TRBD2
j_call: TRBJ2-3
clone_size: -
cdr3_nt: TGTGCCAGCAGTTCCCCGGGGGGGGAAGATACGCAGTATTTT
cdr3_aa: CASSSPGGEDTQYF

v_call: TRBV7-3
d_call: -
j_call: TRBJ2-3
clone_size: few
cdr3_nt: TGTGCCAGCAGCCCCCAACGGTCTAGCACAGATACGCAGTATTTT
cdr3_aa: CASSPQRSSTDTQYF

v_call: TRBV2
d_call: -
j_call: TRBJ1-1
clone_size: -
cdr3_nt: TGTGCCAGCAGTCCAGGACAGAAGAACACTGAAGCTTTCTTT
cdr3_aa: CASSPGQKNTEAFF

v_call: TRBV7-9
d_call: -
j_call: TRBJ1-2
clone_size: -
cdr3_nt: TGTGCCAGCAGCCGGGGACACGCCAACTATGGCTACACCTTC
cdr3_aa: CASSRGHANYGYTF

v_call: TRBV6-5
d_call: -
j_call: TRBJ1-3
clone_size: -
cdr3_nt: TGTGCCAGCAGTTCCACAGGTGGAAACACCATATATTTT
cdr3_aa: CASSSTGGNTIYF

v_call: TRBV9
d_call: TRBD1
j_call: TRBJ1-1
clone_size: -
cdr3_nt: TGTGCCAGCAGCGTCGGACAGGGGGCATGGACTGAAGCTTTCTTT
cdr3_aa: CASSVGQGAWTEAFF

v_call: TRBV7-2
d_call: TRBD1
j_call: TRBJ2-5
clone_size: -
cdr3_nt: TGTGCCAGCAGCTTAGCGTTAGGACAGGGGCGACAAGAGACCCAGTACTTC
cdr3_aa: CASSLALGQGRQETQYF

v_call: TRBV18
d_call: -
j_call: TRBJ2-2
clone_size: few
cdr3_nt: TGTGCCAGCTCACCCATGGCAGGCAGGCTGAACACCGGGGAGCTGTTTTTT
cdr3_aa: CASSPMAGRLNTGELFF

v_call: TRBV5-4
d_call: TRBD1
j_call: TRBJ1-2
clone_size: -
cdr3_nt: TGTGCCAGCAGCTTGGCTGTGACAGGGCGGATGAATGGCTACACCTTC
cdr3_aa: CASSLAVTGRMNGYTF

v_call: TRBV6-2/TRBV6-3
d_call: TRBD2
j_call: TRBJ2-1
clone_size: -
cdr3_nt: TGTGCCAGCAGTTACTCGAAAAGGACTAGGTCCTACAATGAGCAGTTCTTC
cdr3_aa: CASSYSKRTRSYNEQFF

v_call: TRBV6-5
d_call: -
j_call: TRBJ1-5
clone_size: -
cdr3_nt: TGTGCCAGCAGCCCGACAAGGAATCAGCCCCAGCATTTT
cdr3_aa: CASSPTRNQPQHF

v_call: TRBV2
d_call: TRBD1
j_call: TRBJ1-2
clone_size: few
cdr3_nt: TGTGCCAGCAGCAAGGACAGGTCCAACTATGGCTACACCTTC
cdr3_aa: CASSKDRSNYGYTF

v_call: TRBV5-1
d_call: -
j_call: TRBJ2-1
clone_size: -
cdr3_nt: TGCGCCAGCAGCCCGGGGTGGGGTGGGTACAATGAGCAGTTCTTC
cdr3_aa: CASSPGWGGYNEQFF

v_call: TRBV28
d_call: TRBD1
j_call: TRBJ2-7
clone_size: -
cdr3_nt: TGTGCCAGCAGTTTCAAGGTGCGACAGGGTACCTACGAGCAGTACTTC
cdr3_aa: CASSFKVRQGTYEQYF

v_call: TRBV18
d_call: -
j_call: TRBJ1-6
clone_size: -
cdr3_nt: TGTGCCAGCTCACCCGAGTATAATTCACCCCTCCACTTT
cdr3_aa: CASSPEYNSPLHF

v_call: TRBV29-1
d_call: TRBD2
j_call: TRBJ2-1
clone_size: -
cdr3_nt: TGCAGCGTTATTAGCGGGGGGGAAGAGGGTGAGCAGTTCTTC
cdr3_aa: CSVISGGEEGEQFF

v_call: TRBV19
d_call: TRBD1
j_call: TRBJ2-7
clone_size: -
cdr3_nt: TGTGCCAGTAGTTCGGGGACAGTGAAGGACGAGCAGTACTTC
cdr3_aa: CASSSGTVKDEQYF

v_call: TRBV19
d_call: TRBD2
j_call: TRBJ2-3
clone_size: -
cdr3_nt: TGTGCCAGTTCGTCAGCGGGGGCCCGCACAGATACGCAGTATTTT
cdr3_aa: CASSSAGARTDTQYF

v_call: TRBV3-1/TRBV3-2
d_call: -
j_call: TRBJ2-2
clone_size: -
cdr3_nt: TGTGCCAGCAGCCAAGATAGGGGCTGGACGGGGGAGCTGTTTTTT
cdr3_aa: CASSQDRGWTGELFF

v_call: TRBV29-1
d_call: -
j_call: TRBJ1-1
clone_size: once
cdr3_nt: TGCAGCGTGGACAGCGGCTTTGAGAGGGCTTTCTTT
cdr3_aa: CSVDSGFERAFF

v_call: TRBV5-1
d_call: TRBD1
j_call: TRBJ1-4
clone_size: -
cdr3_nt: TGCGCCAGCAGCCTACTCTTGGCAGGGGGCAAAGAAAAACTGTTTTTT
cdr3_aa: CASSLLLAGGKEKLFF

v_call: TRBV1
d_call: -
j_call: TRBJ1-4
clone_size: -
cdr3_nt: TGCACCAGCAGCCCCTTCTACCGCCGGGAAAAACTGTTTTTT
cdr3_aa: CTSSPFYRREKLFF

v_call: TRBV7-2
d_call: -
j_call: TRBJ2-3
clone_size: once
cdr3_nt: TGTGCCAGCAGCCCACCACGCGCGGGGCTAATGGATACGCAGTATTTT
cdr3_aa: CASSPPRAGLMDTQYF

v_call: TRBV10-3
d_call: -
j_call: TRBJ2-1
clone_size: -
cdr3_nt: TGTGCCATCAGTGTTTTAGATGAGCAGTTCTTC
cdr3_aa: CAISVLDEQFF

v_call: TRBV19
d_call: -
j_call: TRBJ2-3
clone_size: -
cdr3_nt: TGTGCCAGTAGTTTGTCTAGCATGGGCACAGATACGCAGTATTTT
cdr3_aa: CASSLSSMGTDTQYF

v_call: TRBV6-5
d_call: TRBD1
j_call: TRBJ2-5
clone_size: few
cdr3_nt: TGTGCCAGCAGTCTCACGGGACAGGGGCAAGAGACCCAGTACTTC
cdr3_aa: CASSLTGQGQETQYF

v_call: TRBV5-5
d_call: TRBD1
j_call: TRBJ2-7
clone_size: -
cdr3_nt: TGTGCCAGCAGCTTGGTAGGGACAGGGGCTTACTACGAGCAGTACTTC
cdr3_aa: CASSLVGTGAYYEQYF

v_call: TRBV2
d_call: TRBD1
j_call: TRBJ2-5
clone_size: -
cdr3_nt: TGTGCCAGCAGTGGAGGACAGGGGGCCGGCGAGACCCAGTACTTC
cdr3_aa: CASSGGQGAGETQYF

v_call: TRBV7-8
d_call: -
j_call: TRBJ1-1
clone_size: -
cdr3_nt: TGTGCCAGCAGCTTCAACCGGGGGGCGAACACTGAAGCTTTCTTT
cdr3_aa: CASSFNRGANTEAFF

v_call: TRBV3-1/TRBV3-2
d_call: -
j_call: TRBJ1-4
clone_size: few
cdr3_nt: TGTGCCAGCAGTCTCGACAGGTCAACTAATGAAAAACTGTTTTTT
cdr3_aa: CASSLDRSTNEKLFF

v_call: TRBV28
d_call: TRBD1
j_call: TRBJ2-5
clone_size: -
cdr3_nt: TGTGCCAGCAGTTTACCTACAGGGGTCGGAGAGACCCAGTACTTC
cdr3_aa: CASSLPTGVGETQYF

v_call: TRBV11-2
d_call: TRBD1
j_call: TRBJ2-3
clone_size: -
cdr3_nt: TGTGCCAGCAGCGTCCGGGACAGGGGGCGCGGAGATACGCAGTATTTT
cdr3_aa: CASSVRDRGRGDTQYF

v_call: TRBV7-2
d_call: TRBD2
j_call: TRBJ2-1
clone_size: once
cdr3_nt: TGTGCCAGCAACCCAACTAGCGGGGGTATGGGTGAGCAGTTCTTC
cdr3_aa: CASNPTSGGMGEQFF

v_call: TRBV28
d_call: TRBD1
j_call: TRBJ1-5
clone_size: -
cdr3_nt: TGTGCCAGCAGTTTAACAGGGGTTTTTAATCAGCCCCAGCATTTT
cdr3_aa: CASSLTGVFNQPQHF

v_call: TRBV7-2
d_call: -
j_call: TRBJ2-2
clone_size: -
cdr3_nt: TGTGCCAGCAGCGTCCCCTATCCCGGGGGTCCCGGGGAGCTGTTTTTT
cdr3_aa: CASSVPYPGGPGELFF

v_call: TRBV19
d_call: TRBD1
j_call: TRBJ1-5
clone_size: -
cdr3_nt: TGTGCCAGTAGCCCGGGGACAGGGGGAAGCAATCAGCCCCAGCATTTT
cdr3_aa: CASSPGTGGSNQPQHF

v_call: TRBV3-1/TRBV3-2
d_call: TRBD1
j_call: TRBJ2-1
clone_size: few
cdr3_nt: TGTGCCAGCAGCCAAGACGCGGGACAGGGTTACAATGAGCAGTTCTTC
cdr3_aa: CASSQDAGQGYNEQFF

v_call: TRBV4-1
d_call: TRBD1
j_call: TRBJ1-4
clone_size: -
cdr3_nt: TGCGCCAGCAGTCGATACACCGGGACAGGGAATGAAAAACTGTTTTTT
cdr3_aa: CASSRYTGTGNEKLFF